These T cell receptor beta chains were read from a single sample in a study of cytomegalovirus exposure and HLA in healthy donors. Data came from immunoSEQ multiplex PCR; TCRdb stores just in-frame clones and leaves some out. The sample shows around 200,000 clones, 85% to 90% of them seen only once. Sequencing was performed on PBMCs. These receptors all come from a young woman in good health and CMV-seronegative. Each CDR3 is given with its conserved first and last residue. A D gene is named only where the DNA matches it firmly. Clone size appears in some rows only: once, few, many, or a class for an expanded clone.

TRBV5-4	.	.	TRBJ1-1	TGTGCCAGCAGCTTGGTGGGCGAAATGATGAACACTGAAGCTTTCTTT	CASSLVGEMMNTEAFF
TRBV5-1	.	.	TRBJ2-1	TGCGCCAGCAGCCTAGGTTGGGGGCCGAGAAATGAGCAGTTCTTC	CASSLGWGPRNEQFF
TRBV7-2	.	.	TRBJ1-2	TGCGCCAGCAGCCCCATCGGGGGGGATGGCTACACCTTC	CASSPIGGDGYTF
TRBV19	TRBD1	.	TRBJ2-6	TGTGCCAGTACCCCGGGACAGCTAAAAATCTCTGGGGCCAACGTCCTGACTTTC	CASTPGQLKISGANVLTF
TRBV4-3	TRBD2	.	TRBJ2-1	TGCGCCAGCAGCCAAGATCAATGGCGGGAGGCCTCCCTATACAATGAGCAGTTCTTC	CASSQDQWREASLYNEQFF
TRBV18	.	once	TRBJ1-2	TGTGCCAGCTCACCAGGATGGAGGCAGCCCTATGGCTACACCTTC	CASSPGWRQPYGYTF
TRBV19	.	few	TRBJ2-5	TGTGCCAGTAGTATCCACGGCCAAGAGACCCAGTACTTC	CASSIHGQETQYF
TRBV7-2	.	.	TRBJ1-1	TGTGCCAGCAGCTTCTACACTGAAGCTTTCTTT	CASSFYTEAFF
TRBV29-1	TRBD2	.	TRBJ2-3	TGCAGCGTCGAAACTAGCGGGAGGAAGGCAGATACGCAGTATTTT	CSVETSGRKADTQYF
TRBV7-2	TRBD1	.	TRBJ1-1	TGTGCCAGCAGCTTAGCCGGGACAGGGGCTAAGGCGAACACTGAAGCTTTCTTT	CASSLAGTGAKANTEAFF
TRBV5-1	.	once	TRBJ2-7	TGCGCCAGCAGCCCCCCAGCGTTCGTGCAGACCTACGAGCAGTACTTC	CASSPPAFVQTYEQYF
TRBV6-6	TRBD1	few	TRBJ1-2	TGTGCCAGCAGTTACTCGGGACAGGGAGGCTACACCTTC	CASSYSGQGGYTF
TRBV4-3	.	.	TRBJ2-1	TGCGCCAGCAGCCAAGAGCAGTCCCACAATGAGCAGTTCTTC	CASSQEQSHNEQFF
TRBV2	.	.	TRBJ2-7	TGTGCCAGCAGTGAAGAGAGGACTAACTCCTACGAGCAGTACTTC	CASSEERTNSYEQYF
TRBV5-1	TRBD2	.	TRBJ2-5	TGCGCCAGCACCTCGACTAGCGCCCAAGAGACCCAGTACTTC	CASTSTSAQETQYF
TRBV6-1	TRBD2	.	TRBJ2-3	TGTGCCAGCAGCATAGCGGGAGGTTCAGATACGCAGTATTTT	CASSIAGGSDTQYF
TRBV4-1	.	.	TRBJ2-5	TGCGCCAGCAGCCAAGAGGGTCAGGGGCTCCAAGAGACCCAGTACTTC	CASSQEGQGLQETQYF
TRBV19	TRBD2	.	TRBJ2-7	TGTGCCAGTAGTGGGACTACGGGAGTGGGGGACTACGAGCAGTACTTC	CASSGTTGVGDYEQYF
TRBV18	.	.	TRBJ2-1	TGTGCCAGCTCACCCTTCCCGGGTTCCAACAATGAGCAGTTCTTC	CASSPFPGSNNEQFF
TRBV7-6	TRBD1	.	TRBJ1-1	TGTGCCAGCAGCTCCGGACAGGGGCTTACGAACACTGAAGCTTTCTTT	CASSSGQGLTNTEAFF
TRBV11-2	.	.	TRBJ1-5	TGTGCCAGCAGCTTCTCGGGCAGGGGCCATCAGCCCCAGCATTTT	CASSFSGRGHQPQHF
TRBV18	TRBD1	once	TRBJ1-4	TGTGCCAGCTCACAGGAGACAGGGATGACTGAAAAACTGTTTTTT	CASSQETGMTEKLFF
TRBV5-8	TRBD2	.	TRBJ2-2	TGTGCCAGCAGCTTGGCGGGAGGTTCCGGGAGACTCCGCCGGGAGCTGTTTTTT	CASSLAGGSGRLRRELFF
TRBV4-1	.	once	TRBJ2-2	TGCGCCAGCAGCCAAGAGGTAGGAGGGCGAACCGGGGAGCTGTTTTTT	CASSQEVGGRTGELFF
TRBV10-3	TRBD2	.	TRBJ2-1	TGTGCCATCAGTGCGGGAGCGGGACTGAGTAATGAGCAGTTCTTC	CAISAGAGLSNEQFF
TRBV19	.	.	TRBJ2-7	TGTGCCAGTAGTATAGACCACCCACTAGCCCGCGAGCAGTACTTC	CASSIDHPLAREQYF
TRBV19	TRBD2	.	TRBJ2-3	TGTGCCAGTAGTATTATCGGGGGGGCAGATACGCAGTATTTT	CASSIIGGADTQYF
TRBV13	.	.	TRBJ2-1	TGTGCCAGCAGCTTATGGCTTGGCGAGCAGTTCTTC	CASSLWLGEQFF
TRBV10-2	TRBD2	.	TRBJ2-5	TGCGCCAGCAGTGAGTCGTTAGCGGGGGGGCCAGTTAGAGAGACCCAGTACTTC	CASSESLAGGPVRETQYF
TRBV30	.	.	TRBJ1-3	TGTGCCTCTAAGGGGTGGACGGCAGCTGGAAACACCATATATTTT	CASKGWTAAGNTIYF
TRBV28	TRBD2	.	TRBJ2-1	TGTGCCAGCAGTGTGGGGGTGGAGCGGGGGCCGTACAATGAGCAGTTCTTC	CASSVGVERGPYNEQFF
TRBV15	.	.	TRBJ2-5	TGTGCCACCAGCAGAGGCCAGGGGGAGACCCAGTACTTC	CATSRGQGETQYF
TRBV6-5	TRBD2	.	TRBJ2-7	TGTGCCAGCATCAACATAGCGGGACCGTCGGGCGAGCAGTACTTC	CASINIAGPSGEQYF
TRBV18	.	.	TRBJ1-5	TGTGCCAGCTCACCACTGGGAGGGGATAGCAATCAGCCCCAGCATTTT	CASSPLGGDSNQPQHF
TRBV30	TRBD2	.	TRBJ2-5	TGTGCCGGACACACTAGCGGGGGCCCGTACCAAGAGACCCAGTACTTC	CAGHTSGGPYQETQYF
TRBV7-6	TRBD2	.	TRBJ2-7	TGTGCCAGCAGCTTAGAGCCAGGACTAGACGGTTACGAGCAGTACTTC	CASSLEPGLDGYEQYF
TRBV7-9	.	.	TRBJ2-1	TGTTCCAGCAGCTTAGTCACAGGGATCTTC	CSSSLVTGIF
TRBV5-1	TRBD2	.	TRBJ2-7	TGCGCCAGCAGCTTGGAGACTAGCGGGATCGGCGAGCAGTACTTC	CASSLETSGIGEQYF
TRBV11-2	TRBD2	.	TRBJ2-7	TGTGCCAGCACCGATCGGGGGGGTCCCAGCTCCTACGAGCAGTACTTC	CASTDRGGPSSYEQYF
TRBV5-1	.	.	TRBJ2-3	TGCGCCAGCAGCTCTGGACTGGGTAAAGGCACAGATACGCAGTATTTT	CASSSGLGKGTDTQYF
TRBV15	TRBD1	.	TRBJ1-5	TGTGCCACCAGCATGAGGACAGGGCTTATGCAGCCCCAGCATTTT	CATSMRTGLMQPQHF
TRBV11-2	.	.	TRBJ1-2	TGTGCCAGCAGCGCCTCGACAGGCTTTTATGGCTACACCTTC	CASSASTGFYGYTF
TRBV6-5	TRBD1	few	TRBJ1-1	TGTGCCAGCAGACAGGGGTCTACCACTGAAGCTTTCTTT	CASRQGSTTEAFF
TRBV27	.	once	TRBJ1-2	TGTGCCAGCAGCCCACAGGGTCACTATGGCTACACCTTC	CASSPQGHYGYTF
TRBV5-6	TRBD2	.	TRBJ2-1	TGTGCCAGCAGCCGGACTAGCGGACCATACAATGAGCAGTTCTTC	CASSRTSGPYNEQFF
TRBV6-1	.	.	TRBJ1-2	TGTGCCAGCAGTAGTACAGCCTATGGCTACACCTTC	CASSSTAYGYTF
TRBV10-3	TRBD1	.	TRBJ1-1	TGTGCCATCAGTCGGATGGGACAGACCATGAACACTGAAGCTTTCTTT	CAISRMGQTMNTEAFF
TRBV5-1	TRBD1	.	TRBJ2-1	TGCGCCAGCGATTTGGGGACAGGGGTATATGAGCAGTTCTTC	CASDLGTGVYEQFF
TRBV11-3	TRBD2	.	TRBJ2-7	TGTGCCACAAGCCTAGCGGAAGGGTACGAGCAGTACTTC	CATSLAEGYEQYF
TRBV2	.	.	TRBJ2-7	TGTGCCAGCAGTGGCAGGGGTAGGCCCTACGAGCAGTACTTC	CASSGRGRPYEQYF
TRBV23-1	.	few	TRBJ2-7	TGCGCCAGCAGTCACCTCGCGGAGGGGCAATCCTACGAGCAGTACTTC	CASSHLAEGQSYEQYF
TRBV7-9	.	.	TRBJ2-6	TGTGCCAGCAGCTTCAGTGGCTCTGGGGCCAACGTCCTGACTTTC	CASSFSGSGANVLTF
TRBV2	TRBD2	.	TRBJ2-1	TGTGCCAGCAGTGTAAGTTTGAGGGCTAGCGGGAGAGGTAATGAGCAGTTCTTC	CASSVSLRASGRGNEQFF
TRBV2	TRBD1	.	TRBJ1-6	TGTGCCAGCAAGGACAGGGGAGGTTCACCCCTCCACTTT	CASKDRGGSPLHF
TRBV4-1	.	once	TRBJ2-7	TGCGCCAGCAGCCAACAATCTACAGGGACCGAGCAGTACTTC	CASSQQSTGTEQYF
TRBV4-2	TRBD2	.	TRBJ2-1	TGTGCCAGCAGTCTCTATAGCGGGGGGGCGATGAATGAGCAGTTCTTC	CASSLYSGGAMNEQFF
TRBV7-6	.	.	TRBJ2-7	TGTGCCAGCAGCTTAGGGGGGAGGCTCTACGAGCAGTACTTC	CASSLGGRLYEQYF
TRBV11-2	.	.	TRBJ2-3	TGTGCCAGCAGCTTAACGGGGGGCTTCACAGATACGCAGTATTTT	CASSLTGGFTDTQYF